This T cell receptor (beta chain) was found in a study of cytomegalovirus exposure and HLA in healthy donors (dated 2017 in TCRdb). Concerning the study at large: According to an earlier analysis of 550 to 700 of the donors, roughly 180 million T cells yielded approximately 120 million unique TCR beta sequences and about 300 Gb of sequence data. Around 320 gigabases of sequencing data and around 87 million unique TCR sequences were included in an early release covering around 650 HLA-typed donors. Of the 398 genotyped donors, 65% to 90% were placed in the genetic ancestry cluster associated with self-reported Caucasian donors. The study aimed to test whether cataloging public T cell receptors could reveal signatures of past pathogen exposure. The T cell repertoires of 700 or so subjects were profiled by immunosequencing and related to cytomegalovirus serostatus. A separate validation cohort of roughly 110 different subjects was used in addition to the roughly 720-subject first cohort. High-throughput TCR immunosequencing, statistical association of individual TCRs with disease status, and machine learning were combined to predict cytomegalovirus infection status. To study patterns of TCR occurrence, a later analysis re-analyzed previously published TCR beta repertoires from 550 to 800 donors and added high-resolution HLA genotyping. Rather than using new phenotypic data, the later analysis identified candidate immune exposures from TCR beta sequences and from how often those sequences occurred across donors. In an earlier analysis of a few hundred of the donors, high-throughput TCR beta sequencing was used to judge whether each TCR beta V gene segment behaved as functional or pseudogenic. Donor age, sex, ethnicity and CMV serostatus were collected together with the repertoire data. A later genetic analysis used genome-wide SNP genotypes for about three fifths of the 666 donors, treating that subset as a discovery cohort. All discovery cohort repertoires had been generated using a single sequencing platform. HLA typing covered class I and class II loci at four-digit resolution. The number of typed donors differed by locus: about 620-640 for A, B, C, DRB1 and DQB1; approximately 540 for DQA1; some 610 for DPA1; and roughly 490 for DPB1. Because of strong linkage in the cohort, a few DR-DQ haplotypes were treated as single units for association and clustering. Across approximately 400 genotyped donors of the cohort, an average of approximately 200,000 unique TCR beta nucleotide sequences per donor were sequenced, and 15% to 20% of those sequences were non-productive.

The paper as a whole reports these results and caveats: A further reported finding was that TCR beta sequences accurately predicted the HLA-A and HLA-B alleles for most subjects in the first cohort. A cluster of highly shared sequence variants was judged likely to represent a technical artifact of the sequencing pipeline. When HLA alleles, especially DR and DQ, strongly co-occurred, TCR associations were difficult to assign to individual alleles. Some IMGT-functional V segments, including TRBV6-2 and TRBV6-3, could not be distinguished by the 87-base-pair reads and were therefore excluded. Because counts were too low, 15 to 20 rarely observed V segments, including chromosome 9 orphons, were excluded from the earlier analysis of 587 of the donors. A few of the identified cytomegalovirus-associated TCR beta chains were confirmed in vitro to be specific for cytomegalovirus antigens. Sequencing depth was assumed to be roughly uniform across donors in the presence/absence analyses, though that assumption may not hold. In a later genetic analysis, a missense DCLRE1C variant was associated with V-gene and J-gene trimming of TCR beta chains, and the association was replicated in an independent cohort. The authors suggested that the approach could potentially be extended to other disease states and immunological phenotypes. For the cohort, immune exposure information was limited to CMV serostatus. The study listed 164 TCR beta chains as associated with cytomegalovirus. A later analysis reported that several top co-occurrence clusters appeared linked to parvovirus B19, influenza, CMV and Epstein-Barr virus. Compared with equally common non-associated chains, HLA-associated TCR beta chains in a later analysis were more clonally expanded and had lower generation probabilities. In this cohort, only TCR beta chains were sequenced, and detectable features were limited by the absence of alpha or paired-chain data. Compared with the approximately 670-donor mean, donors in an Asian-associated ancestry cluster had fewer N-insertions in productive TCRs, according to a later genetic analysis. In both the original and validation cohorts, the classifier was reported to diagnose cytomegalovirus status with high specificity and sensitivity. Most CMV-associated TCR beta chains appeared to be HLA-restricted in a later analysis, and the HLA associations seemed to be driven largely by CMV exposure. According to a later analysis, TCR association rates differed among HLA loci, with DRB1 alleles showing the most associated TCRs and HLA-C alleles showing the fewest. Because some donors lacked HLA typing at each locus, the association tests relied only on the typed subset. Correlated functional status among segregating V segments might reflect linkage disequilibrium, but an unknown experimental factor could not be ruled out. Broadly in line with IMGT annotations, most TCR beta V segments showed up in productive rearrangements about 87% or about 30% of the time in an earlier analysis of about 500 of the donors. Most TCR sequences were observed very rarely across donors, whereas some public TCRs were present in many individuals. At a false discovery rate of 0.05, a later analysis linked under 20,000 TCR beta sequences to specific HLA alleles.

V and J are truncated by 2 bases and 6 bases respectively, leaving an intervening sequence of 9 bases. The germline V gene provides CDR1 SGHDT and CDR2 YYEEEE. Measured from the cysteine to the phenylalanine, the CDR3 is 12 residues long. Solely the CDR3 DNA is kept, with 36 bases framed from the first base. The cohort was made up of approximately 670 healthy bone marrow donors. At the time of sampling, every cohort member was nominally healthy, though immune exposures that went unrecorded were likely present. The donor tested CMV seropositive, placing the donor among the roughly 300 seropositive members of the cohort. Every donor gave a peripheral blood sample, and the peripheral blood mononuclear cells from that sample were used for TCR beta sequencing. Genomic DNA extraction from the blood cell samples was performed with the Qiagen DNeasy Blood Extraction Kit. On this clone: It lacks a known antigen. The record has no base qualities; no much larger clone is one base away. The sample holds other DNA sequences that translate to the same CDR3.

Library generation was performed with the immunoSEQ multiplex PCR assay. For the multiplex PCR, a mixture combining 60 forward primers for TCR Vbeta segments and 13 reverse primers for TCR Jbeta segments was used. A multiplex PCR assay on genomic DNA amplified the CDR3 region of rearranged TCR beta genes. On the Illumina HiSeq System, the amplified TCR beta libraries were sequenced as 87-base-pair reads. Per the original workflow: A later analysis tallied 80 million to 95 million unique TCR beta chains across the 666 repertoires, and some 10 million of those chains were shared by two or more donors. A nearest-neighbor algorithm error-corrected the raw reads and collapsed the reads into unique sequences, merging closely related sequences to remove PCR and sequencing errors. To assign V, D and J gene segments, CDR3 sequences were aligned to IMGT reference sequences. For a sequence to be retained, a match of at least six nucleotides was required to both a V gene segment and a J gene segment. Rearrangements were called productive when the CDR3 lacked stop codons and stayed in frame with V and J; all others were non-productive. Following IMGT convention, CDR3 was defined as the stretch from the second conserved V-encoded cysteine to the conserved J-encoded phenylalanine. The earlier analysis of about 530 of the donors excluded any sequence lacking an unambiguous match to a single V gene segment. An earlier analysis of 587 of the donors called V segments functional above 56.7% productive rearrangements and segregating when the between-donor standard deviation exceeded 5%. A statistical classification framework was built to diagnose cytomegalovirus status from the catalog of TCR beta chain sequences. In a later analysis, TCR nucleotide sequences were compared against IMGT/GENE-DB human TR gene sequences so that V and J genes could be assigned. A later analysis assigned CDR3 sequences and most-parsimonious VDJ recombination scenarios with the TCRdist pipeline. In a later analysis, every TCR beta chain was defined by the combination of its CDR3 amino acid sequence and its V-gene family, and reads without a unique V-gene family were dropped. A later analysis removed 500 to 600 highly shared, low-generation-probability nucleotide sequences to deal with suspected cross-contamination and a sequencing artifact. For each public chain, a later analysis derived a clonal expansion index from normalized ranks of inferred template counts within each repertoire. Generation probabilities in a later analysis came from a VDJ recombination model fitted to out-of-frame rearrangements, and those results were checked against IGoR. In a later analysis, hypergeometric tests were used to score TCR-TCR, TCR-HLA and TCR-CMV co-occurrence, with a repertoire-size bias correction applied to TCR pairs. A later analysis estimated false discovery rates by permuting HLA or CMV assignments 20 times. A later analysis grouped co-occurring TCRs with DBSCAN, adding TCRdist sequence similarity when clustering within HLA-allele-positive subsets. Co-occurrence clustering excluded repertoires with fewer than 30,000 or more than 120,000 public chains, plus five with anomalous nucleotide sharing. TCRdb stores this immuneACCESS table with in-frame sequences only. Part of the clones is absent; in the studies checked, under half of the shortfall reflects unresolved V genes, and no reason is known for the rest. V and J calls and clone size follow that table, whereas D and trimming were derived from the DNA. The sample records some 180,000 clones, roughly 77% of which are singletons. The ten top clones hold more than 3% of the sample.

The specimen was PBMCs. The V and J segments used are TRBV5-6 and TRBJ2-7, with no confident D gene call. This receptor was identified in a man aged 40-49 years in good health and CMV-seropositive. The CDR3 reads as follows: CASSLASGEQYF. The DNA reads as follows: TGTGCCAGCAGCTTAGCGTCGGGCGAGCAGTACTTC.